The 30 T cell receptor beta chains in this list originate from one sample, sequenced in a study of cytomegalovirus exposure and HLA in healthy donors. Measured with immunoSEQ multiplex PCR; TCRdb has only the in-frame clones, and not every one. This sample yields tens of thousands of clones, of which just under 95% are seen a single time; about 7% belongs to the top ten. Sequenced input: PBMCs. The source is a woman under 30 in good health and CMV-seropositive.

The gene calls are TRBV6-5 and TRBJ1-1, with D possibly matching TRBD1 (5 bases). The CDR3 contains 14 residues. V was cut by 8 bases and J by 4 bases, with 17 bases left in between. The germline V gene encodes CDR1 MNHEY and CDR2 SVGAGI. The CDR3 DNA follows: TGTGCCAGCTTCCTAGGGGTGGTTGGCACTGAAGCTTTCTTT. Translation gives CASFLGVVGTEAFF.

The chain links TRBV11-2 to TRBJ2-1; 8 bases match TRBD2. Trimming removed 2 bases from V and 3 bases from J; junction bases left unmatched: 3. The CDR3 extends over 15 amino acids. Germline V gene data show CDR1 as SGHAT and CDR2 as FQNNGV. The CDR3 is CASSLLAGGYNEQFF. Written as DNA, the CDR3 is TGTGCCAGCAGCTTACTGGCGGGGGGCTACAATGAGCAGTTCTTC.

The chain is built from TRBV19 and TRBJ1-3; D remains unclear. The length of the CDR3 is 15 residues. CDR1 and CDR2 (germline): LNHDA, SQIVND (reference sequence). V was trimmed by 4 bases and J by 0 bases, leaving 10 bases between them. The CDR3, as DNA: TGTGCCAGTAGTAAGACATCCGCCTCTGGAAACACCATATATTTT. Its protein is CASSKTSASGNTIYF.

V is TRBV7-8 and J is TRBJ2-7, with 9 nucleotides matching TRBD1. This CDR3 has 16 residues. Germline V CDR1 and CDR2: SGHVS, FQNEAQ. V was pared by 1 base and J by 4 bases, with 8 bases of the junction left unmatched. The CDR3 DNA sequence: TGTGCCAGCAGCTTAGGGGGGGGACAGGGTCAGTACGAGCAGTACTTC. Its protein is CASSLGGGQGQYEQYF.

The V call is TRBV29-1, the J call TRBJ2-7; TRBD2 aligns across 9 bases. CDR3 length: 14 residues. With V trimmed by 1 base and J by 3 bases, 4 bases remained unmatched. Germline assignment: CDR1 SQVTM and CDR2 ANQGSEA. The CDR3 nucleotides are TGCAGCGTTGAAGGGCGGGGGGGTAACTACGAGCAGTACTTC. This encodes CSVEGRGGNYEQYF.

This clone was recorded a few times. The chain is built from TRBV28 and TRBJ2-7; TRBD2 aligns across 12 bases. The CDR3 loop spans 14 amino acids. V gave up 7 bases and J gave up 5 bases; unmatched junction bases: 6. Germline CDR1 reads MDHEN; CDR2 reads SYDVKM. CDR3 sequence (DNA): TGTGCCAGCAAGACAGGACTAGCGGGAAACGAGCAGTACTTC. Translating it yields CASKTGLAGNEQYF.

V and J are TRBV7-6 and TRBJ2-1; 9 nucleotides agree with TRBD1. The CDR3 has 16 residues. V shed 2 bases, J shed 2 bases, and the junction held 4 bases outside the gene matches. The germline V gene encodes CDR1 SGHVS and CDR2 FNYEAQ. For the CDR3, the DNA is TGTGCCAGCAGCTTAACCGGACAGGGGACCTACAATGAGCAGTTCTTC. Amino acids: CASSLTGQGTYNEQFF. Full variable domain (rest looked up from reference TRBV7-6 and TRBJ2-1): GAGVSQSPRYKVTKRGQDVALRCDPISGHVSLYWYRQALGQGPEFLTYFNYEAQQDKSGLPNDRFSAERPEGSISTLTIQRTEQRDSAMYRCASSLTGQGTYNEQFFGPGTRLTVL.

V is TRBV28 and J is TRBJ1-6, with TRBD1 as a possible D gene (6 bases). Germline V gives CDR1 MDHEN, CDR2 SYDVKM. V lost 5 bases to trimming and J lost 3 bases, with 11 bases between them. CDR3 size: 15 residues. DNA for the CDR3: TGTGCCAGCAGTAATCAGGGGTACTATAATTCACCCCTCCACTTT. Its translation is CASSNQGYYNSPLHF.

The V gene is TRBV6-5, the J gene TRBJ1-1; D uncertain. The germline V and J ends were trimmed by 6 bases and 3 bases, with 5 bases remaining between them. The CDR3 covers 11 residues. CDR1 is MNHEY, CDR2 SVGAGI, per germline. The DNA for the CDR3 is TGTGCCAGCAGACGGGACACTGAAGCTTTCTTT. Protein product: CASRRDTEAFF.

This sequence joins TRBV27 and TRBJ2-1, with 10 positions matching TRBD2. The germline gives CDR1 MNHEY, CDR2 SMNVEV (reference sequence). With V trimmed by 3 bases and J by 7 bases, 9 bases remained unmatched. The CDR3 runs to 16 residues. The CDR3 is CASSLTRLAGYNEQFF. CDR3 coding DNA: TGTGCCAGCAGTTTGACCCGACTAGCGGGTTATAATGAGCAGTTCTTC.

The genes are TRBV7-8 and TRBJ1-5; D uncertain. The V and J ends lost 5 bases and 0 bases respectively, with 23 bases between them. CDR3 length: 19 amino acids. Germline V lookup: CDR1 SGHVS, CDR2 FQNEAQ. In DNA form, the CDR3 reads TGTGCCAGCAGCCCAATCAGCCCCCCACAGCGGTATAGCAATCAGCCCCAGCATTTT. Protein product: CASSPISPPQRYSNQPQHF.

This clone came up once. The CDR3 region is CASSNGKLGETQYF. CDR3 DNA: TGTGCCAGCAGCAACGGGAAACTAGGAGAGACCCAGTACTTC. The chain joins TRBV11-2 to TRBJ2-5; TRBD2 might be the D (5 bases). Germline assignment: CDR1 SGHAT and CDR2 FQNNGV. Deletions cut 5 bases from V and 4 bases from J, with 14 bases between. This CDR3 has 14 amino acids.

This chain connects TRBV5-1 to TRBJ1-1; D call uncertain. V dropped 0 bases and J dropped 0 bases, with 3 bases sitting between them. Germline CDR1 and CDR2: SGHRS and YFSETQ. The CDR3 sequence is 13 residues long. CDR3 sequence (DNA): TGCGCCAGCAGCTTGGCCGTGAACACTGAAGCTTTCTTT. Protein product: CASSLAVNTEAFF.

A single count supports this clone. This sequence joins TRBV2 and TRBJ2-2; perhaps TRBD2 as D (6 bases). In germline, CDR1 is SNHLY, CDR2 FYNNEI. V gave up 7 bases and J gave up 1 base, with 13 bases separating them. This CDR3 region has 15 residues. This chain's CDR3 is CASKNGLLNTGELFF. CDR3 nucleotides: TGTGCCAGCAAAAACGGACTACTGAACACCGGGGAGCTGTTTTTT.

The V gene is TRBV2, the J gene TRBJ1-5; D call uncertain. The germline V and J ends were trimmed by 4 bases and 5 bases, with 15 bases remaining between them. CDR1 is SNHLY, CDR2 FYNNEI, per germline. The CDR3 loop spans 15 amino acids. CDR3 DNA sequence: TGTGCCAGCAGTGGAGGTGCTACCCCCGATCAGCCCCAGCATTTT. Translated: CASSGGATPDQPQHF.

There are a few counts of this clone. Other nucleotide sequences from this sample produce the same CDR3. This rearrangement joins TRBV4-1 to TRBJ2-7; D may be TRBD1 (5 bases). The CDR3 is made up of 15 amino acids. V was trimmed by 0 bases and J by 0 bases, leaving 9 bases between them. Germline-derived CDR1 and CDR2 are MGHRA and YSYEKL. The CDR3 reads CASSQERGSSYEQYF. CDR3 DNA: TGCGCCAGCAGCCAAGAAAGGGGCAGCTCCTACGAGCAGTACTTC.

V gene TRBV27 combines with J gene TRBJ1-4; D unclear. Germline CDR1 reads MNHEY; CDR2 reads SMNVEV (reference sequence). The CDR3 covers 13 residues. The germline V and J ends were trimmed by 5 bases and 8 bases, with 12 bases remaining between them. The CDR3 DNA reads as TGTGCCAGCAGTGGGCGGGGTAGCGAAAAACTGTTTTTT. As protein: CASSGRGSEKLFF.

V usage is TRBV6-1 and J usage is TRBJ1-1; possible D gene TRBD1, 5 bases. The V gene's germline CDR1 is MNHNS and CDR2 SASEGT. Trimming stripped 2 bases from V and 4 bases from J, with 8 bases between. The CDR3 runs to 13 residues. CDR3: CASSEQGITEAFF. The DNA of the CDR3 is TGTGCCAGCAGTGAACAGGGAATCACTGAAGCTTTCTTT.

This clone came up a few times. This chain uses TRBV6-5 with TRBJ1-6; 7 nucleotides match TRBD1. This CDR3 is 15 amino acids long. The V gene's germline CDR1 is MNHEY and CDR2 SVGAGI. The trim removed 2 bases at V and 7 bases at J, leaving 5 bases unmatched. The CDR3 here is CASSYTGVRNSPLHF. CDR3 in DNA: TGTGCCAGCAGTTACACAGGGGTCCGAAATTCACCCCTCCACTTT.

The chain uses TRBV5-1 and TRBJ2-2; 11 bases are shared with TRBD2. The length of the CDR3 is 18 residues. The V gene end was trimmed by 1 base and the J gene end by 3 bases; junction bases not matched to a gene: 8. Germline CDR1 SGHRS, CDR2 YFSETQ. The CDR3 protein is CASSLSASGRRDTGELFF. CDR3 nucleotide sequence: TGCGCCAGCAGCTTGTCGGCTAGCGGGAGGCGAGACACCGGGGAGCTGTTTTTT.

This chain connects TRBV6-4 to TRBJ2-1, with TRBD2 identical over 10 bases. CDR3 length: 16 residues. The J segment lost 4 bases and the V segment lost 4 bases, leaving 7 bases of the junction unmatched. Germline CDR1 and CDR2: MRHNA and SNTAGT. The CDR3 loop reads CASSATGTSAYNEQFF. The CDR3 DNA reads as TGTGCCAGCAGTGCAACCGGGACTAGCGCTTACAATGAGCAGTTCTTC.

The chain joins TRBV28 to TRBJ2-1, with 7 bases identical to TRBD2. V lost 5 bases and J lost 5; bases outside the gene matches: 12. From germline, CDR1 is MDHEN and CDR2 SYDVKM. The CDR3 loop spans 16 amino acids. CDR3 sequence (DNA): TGTGCCAGCAGTGTATCTGGACTAGGCCCCCACAATGAGCAGTTCTTC. Translating it yields CASSVSGLGPHNEQFF.

The chain carries TRBV11-3 and TRBJ1-3; no clear D. The CDR3 contains 15 residues. Trimming shortened V by 8 bases and J by 4 bases, and 18 bases separated the two germline ends. Germline CDR1 and CDR2: SGHNT and YENEEA. The CDR3, as DNA: TGTGCCAGCCTTCCTCGGGGAGAAACGGGAAACACCATATATTTT. Its protein product is CASLPRGETGNTIYF.

This chain uses TRBV5-8 with TRBJ1-1; no definite D call. The CDR3 is 14 amino acids. The V end was cut by 0 bases, the J end by 2 bases, with 8 bases between. The germline V gene encodes CDR1 SGHTS and CDR2 YDEGEE. The CDR3 coding sequence is TGTGCCAGCAGCTTGGGTTCGAGTAACACTGAAGCTTTCTTT. Translated: CASSLGSSNTEAFF.

The CDR3 loop reads CASSFAGVETQYF. For the CDR3, the DNA is TGTGCCAGCAGCTTCGCGGGAGTGGAGACCCAGTACTTC. The gene calls are TRBV5-4 and TRBJ2-5; 7 bases fit TRBD2. Trimming cost V 2 bases and J 5 bases; bases outside gene matches: 3. Per the germline V gene, CDR1 is SGHNT and CDR2 is YYREEE (reference sequence). CDR3 length: 13 amino acids.

The rearrangement links TRBV10-1 to TRBJ1-1, with D unclear. V lost 0 bases and J lost 5, with 10 bases in between. The germline CDR1 and CDR2 sequences are WNHNN and SYGVQD (reference sequence). This CDR3 has 14 residues. This chain's CDR3 is CASSESPSGTEAFF. Written as DNA, the CDR3 is TGCGCCAGCAGTGAGTCACCTTCGGGTACTGAAGCTTTCTTT.

The chain uses TRBV5-1 and TRBJ2-7, with D maybe TRBD1 (5 bases). Germline V gene sequence: CDR1 SGHRS, CDR2 YFSETQ. V shed 1 base and J shed 4 bases, with 9 bases lying between them. This CDR3 region has 13 residues. The CDR3 DNA sequence: TGCGCCAGCAGCTTGATGACAGAATACGAGCAGTACTTC. As protein: CASSLMTEYEQYF.

This clone was picked up one time. J is TRBJ2-7 and V is TRBV15; D perhaps matches TRBD1 (5 bases). This CDR3 contains 13 residues. The germline V and J ends were trimmed by 5 bases and 2 bases, with 10 bases remaining between them. The germline V gene has CDR1 LNHNV and CDR2 YYDKDF (reference sequence). CDR3 nucleotides: TGTGCCACCAGCCCTGGGGCAGCCTACGAGCAGTACTTC. This encodes CATSPGAAYEQYF.

This chain connects TRBV4-1 to TRBJ2-2; no clear D. CDR1 and CDR2 (germline): MGHRA, YSYEKL. V was cut by 0 bases and J by 6 bases, with 17 bases left in between. This CDR3 is 17 amino acids long. The CDR3 is CASSQDWSRDAAGELFF. For the CDR3, the DNA is TGCGCCAGCAGCCAAGATTGGAGCAGAGACGCCGCCGGGGAGCTGTTTTTT.

The rearrangement links TRBV28 to TRBJ2-5; D ambiguous. V lost 2 bases and J lost 5, with 9 bases in between. The length of the CDR3 is 13 residues. From germline, CDR1 is MDHEN and CDR2 SYDVKM. The CDR3 bases are TGTGCCAGCAGTTTAGGGCACATCGAGACCCAGTACTTC. This encodes CASSLGHIETQYF.